The 5 T cell receptor beta chains in this list originate from one sample, sequenced in a study of T-cell reconstitution after alpha-beta-depleted transplantation in children. A TCRbeta library incorporating unique molecular identifiers was prepared. TCRdb re-derived calls from the PCR reads in MiXCR, one entry per CDR3 protein. The sample has 77,000 or so distinct CDR3 sequences; roughly 18% are singletons. The sequenced sample was PBMCs, mostly from graft donor cells, obtained 360 days after TCRalphabeta/CD19-depleted stem cell transplant. Receptors were obtained from a male patient aged 2 to 9 who had a stem cell transplant for acute lymphoblastic leukemia, so the T cells may come from the graft donor.

This clonotype appeared a few times. The V call is TRBV6-1, the J call TRBJ1-1; D uncertain. The V gene lost 8 bases and the J gene lost 1 base, with 11 bases spanning the gap. CDR3 length: 13 amino acids. The V gene's germline CDR1 is MNHNS and CDR2 SASEGT. CDR3 DNA sequence: TGTGCCAGCGTGAGGCTACCGAACACTGAAGCTTTCTTT. This translates into CASVRLPNTEAFF.

This rearrangement joins TRBV5-1 to TRBJ2-7; TRBD1 matches 10 bases. CDR1 and CDR2 from the germline V gene are SGHRS and YFSETQ. The CDR3 covers 15 residues. J was trimmed by 3 bases and V by 2 bases; bases with no gene match: 5. The CDR3 nucleotides read TGCGCCAGCAGCTTCCAAGACAGGGGGCTCTACGAGCAGTACTTC. Protein sequence: CASSFQDRGLYEQYF.

This clonotype turned up a few times. J is TRBJ2-7 and V is TRBV12-3 or TRBV12-4, with TRBD1 identical over 7 bases. V was pared by 6 bases and J by 0 bases, with 5 bases of the junction left unmatched. The length of the CDR3 is 14 residues. The CDR3 here is CASSRQGRSYEQYF. The CDR3 DNA follows: TGTGCCAGCAGCCGACAGGGCCGCTCCTACGAGCAGTACTTC.

The genes are TRBV21-1 and TRBJ2-1; the table's D gene call, TRBD2, was not cross checked with the DNA. TRBV21-1 is a pseudogene segment. The CDR3 covers 15 residues. The CDR3 is CASSKATSVDNEQFF. The CDR3 nucleotides read TGTGCCAGCAGCAAGGCGACTAGCGTAGACAATGAGCAGTTCTTC.

The chain links TRBV25-1 to TRBJ2-3; 8 bases fit TRBD2. V was pared by 2 bases and J by 2 bases, with 6 bases of the junction left unmatched. Germline loops: CDR1 MGHDK, CDR2 SYGVNS. This CDR3 comprises 16 residues. The chain's CDR3 is CASSEGGGRTTDTQYF. The CDR3 nucleotides read TGTGCCAGCAGTGAAGGGGGCGGGAGGACCACAGATACGCAGTATTTT.